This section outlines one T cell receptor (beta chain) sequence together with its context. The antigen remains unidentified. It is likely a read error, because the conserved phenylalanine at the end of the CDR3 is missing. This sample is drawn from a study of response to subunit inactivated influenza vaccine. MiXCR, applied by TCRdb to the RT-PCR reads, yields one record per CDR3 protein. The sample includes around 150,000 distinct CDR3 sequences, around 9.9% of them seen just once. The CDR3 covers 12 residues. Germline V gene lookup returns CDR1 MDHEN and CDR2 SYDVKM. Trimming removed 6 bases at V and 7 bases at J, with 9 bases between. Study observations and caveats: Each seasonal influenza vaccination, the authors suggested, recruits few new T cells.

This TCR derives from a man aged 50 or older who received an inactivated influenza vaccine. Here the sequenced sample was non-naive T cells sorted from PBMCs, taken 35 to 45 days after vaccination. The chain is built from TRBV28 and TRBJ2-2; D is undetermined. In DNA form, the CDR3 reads TGTGCCAGCAGGCCAAGCCACGGGGAGCTGTTTCTT. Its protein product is CASRPSHGELFL.